This T cell receptor (beta chain) came from a study of OX40 agonist ivuxolimab in advanced cancers. Study context: At 0.01 to 10 mg/kg, ivuxolimab was administered intravenously to patients every 2 weeks. The dose-escalation cohort had hepatocellular carcinoma, melanoma, renal cell or head and neck cancer. Of mixed ages from about 23 to 79 and averaging 60 years, the group was roughly 83% male.

Here immunoSEQ multiplex PCR was the method, and the copy in TCRdb shows in-frame clones only, minus some. The sample lists tens of thousands of clones, about four fifths seen once, with approximately 9.8% in the top ten. This CDR3 spans 14 amino acids. Germline lookup yields CDR1 KGHSH and CDR2 LQKENI. V was pared by 6 bases and J by 1 base, with 12 bases between. Autoimmune disease history or systemic immunosuppression was exclusionary. The sample was CD4+ or CD8+ T cells sorted from blood, taken in a trial of the OX40 agonist ivuxolimab. This chain links TRBV18 with TRBJ1-1; D perhaps matches TRBD1 (6 bases). The receptor was derived from an adult with an advanced solid tumor such as melanoma, head and neck, liver or kidney cancer. This CDR3 reads CASSRGATNTEAFF. The CDR3 DNA is TGTGCCAGCTCGCGGGGGGCGACGAACACTGAAGCTTTCTTT.